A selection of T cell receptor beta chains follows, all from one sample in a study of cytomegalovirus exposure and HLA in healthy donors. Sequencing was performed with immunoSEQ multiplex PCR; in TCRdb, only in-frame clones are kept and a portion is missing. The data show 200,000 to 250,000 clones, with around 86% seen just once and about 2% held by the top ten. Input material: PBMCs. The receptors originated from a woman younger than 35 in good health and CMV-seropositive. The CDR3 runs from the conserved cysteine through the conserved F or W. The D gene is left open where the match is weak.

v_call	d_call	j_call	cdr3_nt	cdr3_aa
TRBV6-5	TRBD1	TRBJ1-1	TGTGCCAGCAGTTACGGACAGGGGGGCACTGAAGCTTTCTTT	CASSYGQGGTEAFF
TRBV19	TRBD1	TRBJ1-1	TGTGCCAGTAGCCGAAGGAGGGGGCTGGACACTGAAGCTTTCTTT	CASSRRRGLDTEAFF
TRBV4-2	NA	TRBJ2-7	TGTGCCAGCAGCCAATCGAATCAGTTGGCTGTAAGCTCCTACGAGCAGTACTTC	CASSQSNQLAVSSYEQYF
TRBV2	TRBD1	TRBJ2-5	TGTGCCAGCAGCCCCGACAGGGGCCAAGAGACCCAGTACTTC	CASSPDRGQETQYF
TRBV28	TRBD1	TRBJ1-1	TGTGCCAGCAGCACCTTCCGAGTGGACAGGCCGAACACTGAAGCTTTCTTT	CASSTFRVDRPNTEAFF
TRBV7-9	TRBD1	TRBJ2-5	TGTGCCAGCAGCCCCCGGACAGGGGTCCTAGAGACCCAGTACTTC	CASSPRTGVLETQYF
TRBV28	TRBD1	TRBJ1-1	TGTGCCAGCATCACCCGGTCGGGACAGGGGGCTAACACTGAAGCTTTCTTT	CASITRSGQGANTEAFF
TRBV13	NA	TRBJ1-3	TGTGCCAGCAGCTTGGACGGACTCTCTGGAAACACCATATATTTT	CASSLDGLSGNTIYF
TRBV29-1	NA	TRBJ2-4	TGCAGCGTTGAAAGGGGCGAGGTGAACATTCAGTACTTC	CSVERGEVNIQYF
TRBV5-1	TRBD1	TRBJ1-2	TGCGCCAGCAGCAAACCCGGGACAGGGAATGGCTACACCTTC	CASSKPGTGNGYTF
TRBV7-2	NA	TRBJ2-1	TGTGCCAGCAGCTTAGCGCAGGGGGGTAATGAGCAGTTCTTC	CASSLAQGGNEQFF
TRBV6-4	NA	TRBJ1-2	TGTGCCAGCAGACCGGACAGCAACTATGGCTACACCTTC	CASRPDSNYGYTF
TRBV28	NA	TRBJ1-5	TGTGCCAGCAGGATAACAGGGCGGTTCAATCAGCCCCAGCATTTT	CASRITGRFNQPQHF